These 18 T cell receptor beta chains came from one sample sequenced in a study of blood T cell repertoires in COVID-19. Some clones are missing from TCRdb's copy, which holds only in-frame ones; the method was immunoSEQ multiplex PCR. The sample consists of about 100,000 clones, about nine tenths of them appearing once. Sequencing used peripheral blood. The receptors here all came from a man between 50 and 59 years old with active COVID-19.

This chain uses TRBV7-2 with TRBJ1-2; D not certain. CDR1 SGHTA and CDR2 FQGNSA come from the germline V gene. The V and J ends lost 7 bases and 2 bases respectively, with 11 bases between them. There are 13 residues in the CDR3. The CDR3 region is CASMDGINYGYTF. DNA for the CDR3: TGTGCCAGCATGGACGGGATCAACTATGGCTACACCTTC.

The J gene is TRBJ1-1, the V gene TRBV11-2; weak D call: TRBD1 (5 bases). V shed 3 bases and J shed 6 bases, with 11 bases lying between them. Germline assignment: CDR1 SGHAT and CDR2 FQNNGV. This CDR3 spans 13 amino acids. The CDR3 protein is CASSFGGRAEAFF. CDR3 bases: TGTGCCAGCAGCTTTGGGGGGAGGGCTGAAGCTTTCTTT.

The count of this clone is one. The chain uses TRBV10-1 and TRBJ1-1, with TRBD1 identical over 8 bases. The CDR3 length is 15 residues. The ends lost 2 bases at V and 3 bases at J; junction bases unmatched: 5. Germline CDR1 and CDR2: WNHNN and SYGVQD (reference sequence). The CDR3 protein is CASSESWGQDTEAFF. CDR3 sequence (DNA): TGCGCCAGCAGTGAGAGTTGGGGACAGGACACTGAAGCTTTCTTT.

The V and J genes are TRBV7-9 and TRBJ1-2, with D tentatively TRBD1 (5 bases). V was cut by 2 bases and J by 1 base, with 14 bases left in between. The CDR3 runs 16 residues. Germline V gene sequence: CDR1 SEHNR, CDR2 FQNEAQ (reference sequence). The DNA for the CDR3 is TGTGCCAGCAGCTTAACCTTGGGGCCCCTTAACTATGGCTACACCTTC. This codes for CASSLTLGPLNYGYTF.

This chain connects TRBV3-1 (or the pseudogene TRBV3-2) to TRBJ2-3, with D tentatively TRBD2 (6 bases). The germline V gene has CDR1 LGHDT and CDR2 YNNKEL (reference sequence). Trimming stripped 0 bases from V and 0 bases from J, with 16 bases between. The CDR3 totals 18 residues. This CDR3 reads CASSQDLGAGPSTDTQYF. CDR3 sequence (DNA): TGTGCCAGCAGCCAAGATCTGGGAGCGGGCCCTAGCACAGATACGCAGTATTTT.

The chain links TRBV7-9 to TRBJ2-1; 11 bases align to TRBD2. CDR1 is SEHNR and CDR2 is FQNEAQ in the germline V gene (reference sequence). This CDR3 spans 15 amino acids. V gave up 5 bases and J gave up 6 bases; unmatched junction bases: 6. For the CDR3, the DNA is TGTGCCAGCAGCCATGGGACTAGCGGCACCAATGAGCAGTTCTTC. It is translated as CASSHGTSGTNEQFF.

This chain connects TRBV6-6 to TRBJ1-6; 9 nucleotides align to TRBD1. V gave up 6 bases and J gave up 10 bases; unmatched junction bases: 13. The length of the CDR3 is 16 residues. The germline V gene has CDR1 MNHNY and CDR2 SVGAGI (reference sequence). The CDR3 here is CASSPFIDRGRSPLHF. CDR3 DNA: TGTGCCAGCAGCCCATTTATTGACAGGGGGAGATCACCCCTCCACTTT.

CDR3 sequence (DNA): TGTGCCAGCAGCTTAGACCGACTAGCGGGGGGATACAATGAGCAGTTCTTC. Protein product: CASSLDRLAGGYNEQFF. The rearrangement joins TRBV11-2 to TRBJ2-1, with TRBD2 matching 13 bases. This CDR3 comprises 17 residues. In germline, CDR1 is SGHAT, CDR2 FQNNGV. Germline trimming cut 0 bases from V and 4 bases from J; bases unmatched to any gene: 3.

The chain combines TRBV5-1 with TRBJ2-3; 7 bases agree with TRBD1. CDR1 and CDR2 (germline): SGHRS, YFSETQ. Trimming took 2 bases from V and 2 from J; bases not matched to a gene: 2. The CDR3 has 14 residues. The CDR3, as DNA: TGCGCCAGCAGCTTTACAGGGGCCACAGATACGCAGTATTTT. This translates into CASSFTGATDTQYF.

The rearrangement uses TRBV4-1 and TRBJ2-7; a possible D gene is TRBD2 (6 bases). Trimming took off 0 bases at V and 0 bases at J, with 12 bases between the two ends. CDR1 and CDR2 (germline): MGHRA, YSYEKL. This CDR3 has 16 residues. The CDR3 region is CASSQDTRENSYEQYV. Here the CDR3 DNA reads TGCGCCAGCAGCCAAGATACCCGGGAGAACTCCTACGAGCAGTACGTC.

V is TRBV7-9 and J is TRBJ1-1; 8 nucleotides align to TRBD1. Per the germline V gene, CDR1 is SEHNR and CDR2 is FQNEAQ (reference sequence). CDR3 length equals 13 residues. V dropped 3 bases and J dropped 7; count of bases not matched to a gene: 4. CDR3 amino acids: CASSFRDRSEAFF. The CDR3 region has the DNA TGTGCCAGCAGCTTCCGGGACAGGAGTGAAGCTTTCTTT.

The V gene is TRBV25-1, the J gene TRBJ1-2, with TRBD1 matching over 7 bases. CDR3 length equals 16 residues. Germline lookup yields CDR1 MGHDK and CDR2 SYGVNS. V lost 0 bases and J lost 4; bases outside the gene matches: 8. The CDR3 nucleotides are TGTGCCAGCAGTGAATATGCAGGACAGGATTTCTATGGCTACACCTTC. Translating it yields CASSEYAGQDFYGYTF.

The genes are TRBV6-5 and TRBJ2-7, with D uncertain. V lost 5 bases and J lost 9, with 11 bases in between. This CDR3 is 11 amino acids long. Germline V gene lookup returns CDR1 MNHEY and CDR2 SVGAGI. The CDR3 DNA reads as TGTGCCAGCAGTCCCGACACTGCGCAGTACTTC. Its protein is CASSPDTAQYF.

V is TRBV5-5 and J is TRBJ1-4; possibly TRBD1 for D (5 bases). The CDR3 runs 15 residues. CDR1 is SGHKS, CDR2 YYEKEE, per germline (reference sequence). The V end lost 6 bases, the J end lost 7 bases, and 19 bases lay between the germline ends. The CDR3 reads CASTPVGGKGEKLFF. The CDR3 DNA sequence: TGTGCCAGCACCCCCGTCGGGGGGAAGGGTGAAAAACTGTTTTTT.

Only a few counts were recorded for this clone. This chain links TRBV4-1 with TRBJ2-3; D unresolved. Trimming took 0 bases from V and 5 from J, leaving 9 bases between them. Germline loops: CDR1 MGHRA, CDR2 YSYEKL. The CDR3 is made up of 14 amino acids. CDR3 amino acids: CASSQDQVGDTQYF. The DNA of the CDR3 is TGCGCCAGCAGCCAAGACCAGGTCGGAGATACGCAGTATTTT.

The chain has TRBV6-5 and TRBJ2-5, with 8 bases identical to TRBD2. Germline V gene lookup returns CDR1 MNHEY and CDR2 SVGAGI. The trim removed 4 bases at V and 6 bases at J, leaving 7 bases unmatched. There are 14 residues in the CDR3. The CDR3 reads CASSSGTRMKTQYF. The CDR3 DNA follows: TGTGCCAGCAGTTCCGGGACTAGGATGAAGACCCAGTACTTC.

This clone was seen more than once but under ten times. The rearrangement links TRBV2 to TRBJ2-5; 9 positions agree with TRBD1. Per germline, CDR1 SNHLY and CDR2 FYNNEI. The junction had 11 bases not matched to a gene; V was cut back by 5 bases and J by 4 bases. This CDR3 is 16 amino acids long. The CDR3: CASSTGTGLFGETQYF. The CDR3 DNA reads as TGTGCCAGCAGTACCGGGACAGGGTTATTCGGAGAGACCCAGTACTTC.

J is TRBJ2-2 and V is TRBV9; 9 nucleotides line up with TRBD1. V shed 3 bases, J shed 7 bases, and the junction held 7 bases outside the gene matches. The CDR3 spans 15 residues. Germline assignment: CDR1 SGDLS and CDR2 YYNGEE. CDR3 region: CASSAGTGIGGELFF. CDR3 DNA sequence: TGTGCCAGCAGCGCAGGGACAGGGATAGGCGGGGAGCTGTTTTTT.